This T cell receptor beta chain was captured in a study of cytomegalovirus exposure and HLA in healthy donors. At the level of the study: Across a few hundred genotyped donors, roughly 85% landed in the Caucasian-associated ancestry cluster.

Whole-study findings and limits: Most TCR beta V segments were productive about 87% or about 30% of the time in an earlier analysis.

Points on this clone: What it binds is not known.

The PCR was carried out with 60 Vbeta primers and 13 Jbeta primers. The protocol was immunoSEQ multiplex PCR, while the TCRdb copy is restricted to in-frame clones and leaves out a portion. This sample's clone table lists 100,000 to 150,000 clones. The CDR3 extends over 15 amino acids. Germline values: CDR1 SGHVS, CDR2 FQNEAQ. Trimming removed 5 bases at V and 0 bases at J, with 14 bases between. The chain links TRBV7-8 to TRBJ2-7, with D maybe TRBD2 (6 bases). What was sequenced was PBMCs. The TCR was taken from a woman aged 35 to 49 in good health and CMV-seropositive. The CDR3 DNA reads as TGTGCCAGCAGCCTACGGGGGTTAAGCTCCTACGAGCAGTACTTC. Translated, it gives CASSLRGLSSYEQYF.